This T cell receptor (beta chain) was profiled in a study of T cell responses to AZD1222 COVID-19 vaccine. V lost 0 bases to trimming and J lost 5 bases, with 10 bases between them. CDR1 is SGHVS, CDR2 FQNEAQ, per germline. This CDR3 contains 14 residues. The table came from immunoSEQ multiplex PCR; TCRdb's copy has only in-frame clones and leaves some out. The repertoire holds some 91,000 clones, with under 90% as singletons. Overall study findings and caveats: Variant regions that are unmutated are reportedly the target of nearly half of spike-specific TCRs. Only 5 or 6 individuals given AZD1222 were seropositive at baseline. No repertoire was sampled before or during the peak T cell response, only after it. An increase in Spike-specific TCR breadth and depth was observed after two AZD1222 doses.

Concerning this clone: The antigen remains unidentified.

This sample comprised peripheral blood, obtained on day 0 of AZD1222 vaccination. The chain has TRBV7-8 and TRBJ2-5, with D unclear. This sequence was found in an adult in good health. CDR3 sequence (DNA): TGTGCCAGCAGCTTAGCAGGGTTGGTTGAGACCCAGTACTTC. Translated, it gives CASSLAGLVETQYF.